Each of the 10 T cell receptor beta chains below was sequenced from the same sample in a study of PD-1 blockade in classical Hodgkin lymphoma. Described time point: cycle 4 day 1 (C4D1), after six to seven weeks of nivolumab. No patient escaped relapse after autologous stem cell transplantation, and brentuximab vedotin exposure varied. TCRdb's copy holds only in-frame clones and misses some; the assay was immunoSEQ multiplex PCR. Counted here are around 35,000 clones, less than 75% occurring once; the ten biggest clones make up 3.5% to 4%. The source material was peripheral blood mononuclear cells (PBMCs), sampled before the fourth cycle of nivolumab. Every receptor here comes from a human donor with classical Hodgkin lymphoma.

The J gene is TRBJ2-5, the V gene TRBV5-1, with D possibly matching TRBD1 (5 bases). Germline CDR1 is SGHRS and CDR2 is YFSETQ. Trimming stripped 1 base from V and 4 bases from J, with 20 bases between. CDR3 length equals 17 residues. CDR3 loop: CASSLYDLGQGGETQYF. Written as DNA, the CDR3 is TGCGCCAGCAGCTTGTACGATCTGGGTCAGGGCGGAGAGACCCAGTACTTC.

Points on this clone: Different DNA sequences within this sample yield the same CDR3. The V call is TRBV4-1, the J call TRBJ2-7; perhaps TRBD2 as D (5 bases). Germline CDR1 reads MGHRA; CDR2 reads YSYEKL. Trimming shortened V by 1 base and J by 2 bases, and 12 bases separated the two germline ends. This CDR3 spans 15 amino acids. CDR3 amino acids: CASSQGSGGTYEQYF. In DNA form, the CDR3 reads TGCGCCAGCAGCCAAGGTAGTGGAGGAACCTACGAGCAGTACTTC.

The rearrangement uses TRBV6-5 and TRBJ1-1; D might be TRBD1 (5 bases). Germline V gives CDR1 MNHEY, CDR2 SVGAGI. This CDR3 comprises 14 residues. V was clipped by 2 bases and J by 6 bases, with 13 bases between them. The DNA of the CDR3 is TGTGCCAGCAGTTACGCTCAGGGTATCGCTGAAGCTTTCTTT. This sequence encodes CASSYAQGIAEAFF.

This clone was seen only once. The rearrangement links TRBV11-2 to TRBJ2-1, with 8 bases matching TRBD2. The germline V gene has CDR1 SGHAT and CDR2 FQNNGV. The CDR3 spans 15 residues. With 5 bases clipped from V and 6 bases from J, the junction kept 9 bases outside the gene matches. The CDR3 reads CASSHREGGRNEQFF. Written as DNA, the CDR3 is TGTGCCAGCAGCCACCGGGAGGGGGGGCGCAATGAGCAGTTCTTC.

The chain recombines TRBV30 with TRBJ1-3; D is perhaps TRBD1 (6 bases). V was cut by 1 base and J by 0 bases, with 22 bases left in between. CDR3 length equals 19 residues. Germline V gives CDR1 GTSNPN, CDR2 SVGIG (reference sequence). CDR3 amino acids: CAWSGISDRPSYSGNTIYF. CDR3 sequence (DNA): TGTGCCTGGAGTGGGATCTCAGACAGGCCGTCTTACTCTGGAAACACCATATATTTT.

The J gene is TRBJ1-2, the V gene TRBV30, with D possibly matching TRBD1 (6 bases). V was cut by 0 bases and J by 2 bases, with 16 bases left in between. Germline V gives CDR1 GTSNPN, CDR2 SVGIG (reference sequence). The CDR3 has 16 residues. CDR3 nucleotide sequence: TGTGCCTGGAGTGTAGATGGTAGGGGGTCCAACTATGGCTACACCTTC. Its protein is CAWSVDGRGSNYGYTF.

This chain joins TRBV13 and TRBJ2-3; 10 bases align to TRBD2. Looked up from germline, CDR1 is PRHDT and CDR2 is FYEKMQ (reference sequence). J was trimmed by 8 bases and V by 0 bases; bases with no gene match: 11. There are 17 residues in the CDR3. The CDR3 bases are TGTGCCAGCAGCTTAGGGCAGGGACTAGCGTTATTAGGTACGCAGTATTTT. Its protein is CASSLGQGLALLGTQYF.

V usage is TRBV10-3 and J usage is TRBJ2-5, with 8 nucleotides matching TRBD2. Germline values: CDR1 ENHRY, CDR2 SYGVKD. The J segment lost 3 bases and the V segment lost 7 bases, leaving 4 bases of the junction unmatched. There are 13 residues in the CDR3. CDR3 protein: CAIKDGGEETQYF. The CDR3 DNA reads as TGTGCCATCAAGGACGGGGGGGAAGAGACCCAGTACTTC.

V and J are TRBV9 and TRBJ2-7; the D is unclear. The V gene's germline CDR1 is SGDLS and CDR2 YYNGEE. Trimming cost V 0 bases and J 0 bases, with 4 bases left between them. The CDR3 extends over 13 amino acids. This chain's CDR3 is CASSVGASYEQYF. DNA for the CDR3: TGTGCCAGCAGCGTAGGGGCCTCCTACGAGCAGTACTTC.

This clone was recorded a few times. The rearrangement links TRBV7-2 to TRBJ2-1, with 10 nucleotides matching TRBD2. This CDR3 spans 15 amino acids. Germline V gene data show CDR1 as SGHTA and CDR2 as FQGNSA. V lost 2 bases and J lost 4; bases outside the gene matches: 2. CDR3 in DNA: TGTGCCAGCAGCTTAACTAGCGGGGCATACAATGAGCAGTTCTTC. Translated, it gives CASSLTSGAYNEQFF.